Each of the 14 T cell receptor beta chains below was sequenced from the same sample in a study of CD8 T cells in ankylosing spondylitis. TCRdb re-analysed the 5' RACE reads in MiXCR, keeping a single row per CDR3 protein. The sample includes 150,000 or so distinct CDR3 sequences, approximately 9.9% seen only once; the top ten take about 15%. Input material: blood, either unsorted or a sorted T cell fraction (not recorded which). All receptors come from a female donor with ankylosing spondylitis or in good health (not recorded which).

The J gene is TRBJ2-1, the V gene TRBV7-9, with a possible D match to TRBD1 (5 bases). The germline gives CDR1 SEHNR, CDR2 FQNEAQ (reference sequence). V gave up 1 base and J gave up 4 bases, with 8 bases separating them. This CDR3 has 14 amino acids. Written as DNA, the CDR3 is TGTGCCAGCAGCTTAGTTAGGGGTTACAATGAGCAGTTCTTC. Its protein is CASSLVRGYNEQFF.

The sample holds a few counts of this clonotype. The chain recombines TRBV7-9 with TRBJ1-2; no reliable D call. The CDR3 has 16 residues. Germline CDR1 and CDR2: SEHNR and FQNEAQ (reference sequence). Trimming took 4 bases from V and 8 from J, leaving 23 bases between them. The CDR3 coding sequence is TGTGCCAGCAGCTCCAGCAATCGACAATTCCTCCACGGCTACACCTTC. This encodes CASSSSNRQFLHGYTF.

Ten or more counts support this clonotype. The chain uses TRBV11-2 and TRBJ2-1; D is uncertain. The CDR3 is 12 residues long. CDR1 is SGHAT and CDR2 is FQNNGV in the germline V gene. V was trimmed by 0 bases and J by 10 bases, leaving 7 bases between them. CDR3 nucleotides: TGTGCCAGCAGCTTAGAAGGCCGAGAGCAGTTCTTC. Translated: CASSLEGREQFF.

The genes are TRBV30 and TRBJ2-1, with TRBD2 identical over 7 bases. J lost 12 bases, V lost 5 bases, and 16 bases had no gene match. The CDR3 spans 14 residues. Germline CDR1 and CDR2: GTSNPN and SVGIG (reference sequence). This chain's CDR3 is CAWDPAGALAGQFF. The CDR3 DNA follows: TGTGCCTGGGACCCTGCGGGAGCCCTTGCTGGGCAGTTCTTC.

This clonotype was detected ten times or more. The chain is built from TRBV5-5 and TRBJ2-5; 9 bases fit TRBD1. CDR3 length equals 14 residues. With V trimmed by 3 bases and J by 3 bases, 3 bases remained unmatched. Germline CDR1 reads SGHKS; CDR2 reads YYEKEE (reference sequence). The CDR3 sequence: CASSSGQGEETQYF. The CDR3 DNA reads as TGTGCCAGCAGCTCGGGACAGGGAGAAGAGACCCAGTACTTC.

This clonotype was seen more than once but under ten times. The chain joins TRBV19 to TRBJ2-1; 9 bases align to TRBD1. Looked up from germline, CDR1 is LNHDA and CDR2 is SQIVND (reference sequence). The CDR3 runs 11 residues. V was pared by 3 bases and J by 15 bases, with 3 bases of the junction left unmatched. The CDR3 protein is CASSMGQGLFF. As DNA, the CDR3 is TGTGCCAGTAGTATGGGACAGGGATTGTTCTTC.

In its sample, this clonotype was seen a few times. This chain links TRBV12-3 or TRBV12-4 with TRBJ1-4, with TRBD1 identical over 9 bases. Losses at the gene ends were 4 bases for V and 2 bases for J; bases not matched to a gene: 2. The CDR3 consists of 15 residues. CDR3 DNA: TGTGCCAGCAGTTCCGGACAGGGGACTAATGAAAAACTGTTTTTT. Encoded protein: CASSSGQGTNEKLFF.

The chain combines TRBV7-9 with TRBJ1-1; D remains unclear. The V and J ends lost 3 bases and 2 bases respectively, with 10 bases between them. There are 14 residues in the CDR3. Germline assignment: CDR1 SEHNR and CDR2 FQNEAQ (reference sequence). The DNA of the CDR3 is TGTGCCAGCAGCTTCCCCCGGAGAAACACTGAAGCTTTCTTT. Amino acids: CASSFPRRNTEAFF. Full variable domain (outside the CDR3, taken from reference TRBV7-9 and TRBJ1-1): DTGVSQNPRHKITKRGQNVTFRCDPISEHNRLYWYRQTLGQGPEFLTYFQNEAQLEKSRLLSDRFSAERPKGSFSTLEIQRTEQGDSAMYLCASSFPRRNTEAFFGQGTRLTVV.

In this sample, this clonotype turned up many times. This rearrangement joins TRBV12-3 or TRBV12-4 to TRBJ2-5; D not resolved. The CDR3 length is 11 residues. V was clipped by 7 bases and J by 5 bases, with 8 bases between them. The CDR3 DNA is TGTGCCAGCAAGGAAAGGGAGACCCAGTACTTC. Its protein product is CASKERETQYF.

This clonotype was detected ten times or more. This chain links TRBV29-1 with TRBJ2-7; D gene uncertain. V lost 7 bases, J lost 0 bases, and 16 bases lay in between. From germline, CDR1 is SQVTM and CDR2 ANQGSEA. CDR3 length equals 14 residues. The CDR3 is CSADPSARSYEQYF. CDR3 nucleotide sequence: TGCAGCGCGGACCCTTCGGCCCGCTCCTACGAGCAGTACTTC.

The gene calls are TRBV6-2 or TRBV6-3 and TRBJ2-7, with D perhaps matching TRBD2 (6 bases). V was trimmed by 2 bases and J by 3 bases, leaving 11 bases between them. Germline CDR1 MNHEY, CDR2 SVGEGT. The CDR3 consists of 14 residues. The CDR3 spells CASSYGTYNYEQYF. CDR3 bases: TGTGCCAGCAGTTACGGGACTTACAACTACGAGCAGTACTTC.

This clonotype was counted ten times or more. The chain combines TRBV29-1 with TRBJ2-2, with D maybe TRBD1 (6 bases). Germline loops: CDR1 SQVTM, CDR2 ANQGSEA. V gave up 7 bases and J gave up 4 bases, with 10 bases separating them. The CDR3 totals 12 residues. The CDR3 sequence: CSAGTTTGELFF. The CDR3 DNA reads TGCAGCGCCGGGACAACCACCGGGGAGCTGTTTTTT.

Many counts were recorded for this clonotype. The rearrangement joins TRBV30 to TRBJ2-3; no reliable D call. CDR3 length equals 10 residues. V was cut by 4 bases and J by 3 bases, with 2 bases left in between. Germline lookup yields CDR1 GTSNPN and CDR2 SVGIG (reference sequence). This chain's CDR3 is CAWTTDTQYF. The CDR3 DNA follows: TGTGCCTGGACGACAGATACGCAGTATTTT.

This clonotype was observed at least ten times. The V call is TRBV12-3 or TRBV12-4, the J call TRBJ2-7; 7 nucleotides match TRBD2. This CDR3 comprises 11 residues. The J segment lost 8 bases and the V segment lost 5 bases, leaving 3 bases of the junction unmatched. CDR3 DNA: TGTGCCAGCAGTACAGCGGGGAAGCAGTACTTC. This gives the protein CASSTAGKQYF.